What follows describes a single T cell receptor beta chain. Its antigen is unknown. No base qualities exist here, and no much larger clone lies one base off it. The sample is drawn from a study of T cells in localized non-small cell lung cancer (dated by TCRdb to between 2020 and 2021). Study-wide context: The study analyzed T cell repertoires of roughly 220 early-stage NSCLC patients, comparing tumors and uninvolved tumor-adjacent lungs. The cohort consisted of around 250 treatment-naive NSCLC patients whose localized lung tumors had been resected. Of the NSCLC patients, 120 to 150 were male and approximately 100 were female, and the mean age was approximately 66 years.

At diagnosis, peripheral blood, uninvolved tumor-adjacent lung and tumor were collected and were preserved as a mix of fresh-frozen and FFPE material. There are 14 amino acids in the CDR3, from cysteine to phenylalanine inclusive. Of the read, only the CDR3 DNA is kept; its 42 bases are in frame from base 1. V lost 1 base and J lost 3 bases; the stretch between them is 9 bases long. Sequences LNHNV (CDR1) and YYDKDF (CDR2) are obtained from the germline V gene (reference sequence). The immunoSEQ Assay was used to sequence TCR beta CDR3 regions from DNA. Per the source publication's procedure: T cell density was computed as TCR beta template counts normalized to usable DNA estimated by amplifying housekeeping genes. Richness was estimated with the preseqR package, extrapolating to 400,000 templates for PBMC samples and 120,000 templates for tissue samples. Clonality was defined as one minus Pielou's evenness. Tissue-enriched TCRs were identified through differential abundance testing performed on productive amino-acid clonotypes, with a minimum total count of 5 and an alpha of 0.1. Repertoire overlap between compartments was quantified with the Jaccard Index and Morisita Overlap Index. TCR beta CDR3s were clustered by GLIPH together with public tetramer-defined viral CDR3s, and at least three viral sequences plus V-gene enrichment were required for viral motifs. Not all clones reach the TCRdb copy of this immuneACCESS table, which keeps in-frame sequences only. Checked studies attribute under half of the gap to unresolved V genes and leave the rest unexplained. V, J and clone size derive from that table, while D and trimming were established from the DNA sequence. Here the sample has several thousand clones; roughly 43% occur a single time. The ten largest clones represent about 9.9% of the sample.

On the study overall, not on this receptor specifically: Uninvolved tumor-adjacent lung showed the highest T cell clonality, higher than tumor, which suggests more focused antigenic responses in the uninvolved tumor-adjacent lung. A median of about 50 of the top 100 tumor clones turned up in the paired uninvolved adjacent lung, and under 30 of those clones also ranked among the top 100 of that same adjacent lung. Multi-region tumor sequencing was not performed, so intratumor heterogeneity could not be excluded. Longer overall survival was associated with higher T cell density in blood, whereas shorter survival was associated with higher clonality in adjacent lung. Because the study design was exploratory, TCR variables were selected using unadjusted p-values without false-discovery rate correction.

The rearrangement combines TRBV15 with TRBJ1-1, with the identity of the D gene unclear. Sequences were derived from lung tumor tissue, sampled before any cancer treatment. The sequence was collected from a woman aged 35 to 70 with stage II squamous cell lung carcinoma. The CDR3 sequence is CATSRGRGDTEAFF. The nucleotides read TGTGCCACCAGCAGAGGTAGAGGTGACACTGAAGCTTTCTTT.